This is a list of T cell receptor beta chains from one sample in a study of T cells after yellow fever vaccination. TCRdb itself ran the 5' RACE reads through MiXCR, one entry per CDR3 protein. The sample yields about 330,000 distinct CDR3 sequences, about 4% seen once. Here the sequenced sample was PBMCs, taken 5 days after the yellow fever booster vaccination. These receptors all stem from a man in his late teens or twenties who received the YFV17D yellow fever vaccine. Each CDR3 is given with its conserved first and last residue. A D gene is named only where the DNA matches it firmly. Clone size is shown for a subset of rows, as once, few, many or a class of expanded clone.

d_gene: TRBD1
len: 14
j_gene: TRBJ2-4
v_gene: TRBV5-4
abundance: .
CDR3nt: TGTGCCAGCAGAGAGACCGGGACAGGGAACATTCAGTACTTC
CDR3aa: CASRETGTGNIQYF

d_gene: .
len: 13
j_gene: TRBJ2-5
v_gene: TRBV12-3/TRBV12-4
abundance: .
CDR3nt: TGTGCCAGCAGCCCCAATAATCTCGAGACCCAGTACTTC
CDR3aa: CASSPNNLETQYF

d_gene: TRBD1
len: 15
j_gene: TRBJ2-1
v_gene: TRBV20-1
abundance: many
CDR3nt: TGCAGTGCTAGGGTAACAGGGGGCAGCTACAATGAGCAGTTCTTC
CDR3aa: CSARVTGGSYNEQFF

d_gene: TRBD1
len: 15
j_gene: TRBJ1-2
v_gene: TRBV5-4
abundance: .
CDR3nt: TGTGCCAGCAGCTTGGTGTCAGGGGGGGACTATGGCTACACCTTC
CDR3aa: CASSLVSGGDYGYTF

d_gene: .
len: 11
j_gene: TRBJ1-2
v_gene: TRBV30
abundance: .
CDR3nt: TGTGCCTGGAGTGCTTCCTATGGCTACACCTTC
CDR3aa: CAWSASYGYTF

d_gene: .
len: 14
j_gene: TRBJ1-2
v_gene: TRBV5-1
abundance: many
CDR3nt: TGCGCCAGCAGCCGGGGGATCCGAAGTGGGGGCTACACCTTC
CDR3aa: CASSRGIRSGGYTF

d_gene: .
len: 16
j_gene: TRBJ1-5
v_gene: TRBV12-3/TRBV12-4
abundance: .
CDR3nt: TGTGCCAGCAGTAACCCTGGAGGGGGGAGCAATCAGCCCCAGCATTTT
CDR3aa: CASSNPGGGSNQPQHF

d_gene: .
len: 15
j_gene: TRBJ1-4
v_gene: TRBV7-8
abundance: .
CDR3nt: TGTGCCAGCAGGGCTTTAAGGGCCCAAAATGAAAAACTGTTTTTT
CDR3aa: CASRALRAQNEKLFF

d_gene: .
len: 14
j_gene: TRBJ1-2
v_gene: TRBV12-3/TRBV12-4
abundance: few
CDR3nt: TGTGCCAGCAGTTTAAGTCCGGCCCAGCACGGCTACACCTTC
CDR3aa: CASSLSPAQHGYTF

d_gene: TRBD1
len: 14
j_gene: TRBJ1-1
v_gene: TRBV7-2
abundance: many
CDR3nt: TGTGCCAGCAGCTTCCAGGGGGGAGACACTGAAGCTTTCTTT
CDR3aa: CASSFQGGDTEAFF

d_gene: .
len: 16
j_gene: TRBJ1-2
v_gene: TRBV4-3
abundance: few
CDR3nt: TGCGCCAGCAGCCAAGATACCGGCACATCTAACTATGGCTACACCTTC
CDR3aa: CASSQDTGTSNYGYTF

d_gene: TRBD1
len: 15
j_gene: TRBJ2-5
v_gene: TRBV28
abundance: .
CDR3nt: TGTGCCAGCAGGTCCGGGACAGGGGGACAAGAGACCCAGTACTTC
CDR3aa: CASRSGTGGQETQYF

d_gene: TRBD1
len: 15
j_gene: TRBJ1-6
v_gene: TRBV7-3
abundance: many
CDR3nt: TGTGCCAGCAGCCCGACGACAGGGTTTAATTCACCCCTCCACTTT
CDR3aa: CASSPTTGFNSPLHF

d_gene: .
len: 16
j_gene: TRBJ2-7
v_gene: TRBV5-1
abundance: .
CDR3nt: TGCGCCAGCAGCTCGGGGGACAGAGGAAAAATATACGAGCAGTACTTC
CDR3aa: CASSSGDRGKIYEQYF

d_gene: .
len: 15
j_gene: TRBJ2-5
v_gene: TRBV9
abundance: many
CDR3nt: TGTGCCAGCAGCGTAGTCCCTAGCAACGGGGAGACCCAGTACTTC
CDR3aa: CASSVVPSNGETQYF

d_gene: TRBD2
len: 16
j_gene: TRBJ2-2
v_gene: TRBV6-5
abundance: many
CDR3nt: TGTGCCAGCAGGGGAACTAGCGGGGGTTTGGGCGGGGAGCTGTTTTTT
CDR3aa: CASRGTSGGLGGELFF

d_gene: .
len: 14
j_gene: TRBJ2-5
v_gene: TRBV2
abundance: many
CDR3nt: TGTGCCAGCAGTGAAGGGGAGGTGCCGCCGACCCAGTACTTC
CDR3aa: CASSEGEVPPTQYF

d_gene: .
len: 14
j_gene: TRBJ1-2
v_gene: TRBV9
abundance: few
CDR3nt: TGTGCCAGCAGCTCCAAGCCCGGACCCTATGGCTACACCTTC
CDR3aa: CASSSKPGPYGYTF

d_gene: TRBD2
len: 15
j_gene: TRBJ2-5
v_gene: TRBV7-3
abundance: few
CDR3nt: TGTGCCAGCAGCCAAGAGCGGGGGGGCCCCTCAACCCAGTACTTC
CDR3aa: CASSQERGGPSTQYF